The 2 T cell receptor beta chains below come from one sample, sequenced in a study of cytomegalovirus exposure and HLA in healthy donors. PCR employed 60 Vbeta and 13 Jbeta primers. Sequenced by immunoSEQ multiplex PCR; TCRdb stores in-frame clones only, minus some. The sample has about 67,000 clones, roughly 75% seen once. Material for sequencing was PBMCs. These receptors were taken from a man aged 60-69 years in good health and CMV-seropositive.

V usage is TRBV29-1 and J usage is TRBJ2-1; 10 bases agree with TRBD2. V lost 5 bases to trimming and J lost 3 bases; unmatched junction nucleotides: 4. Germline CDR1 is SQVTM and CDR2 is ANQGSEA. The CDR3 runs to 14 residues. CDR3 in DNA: TGCAGCGTTCCGCTAGCGGGGGACTACAATGAGCAGTTCTTC. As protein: CSVPLAGDYNEQFF.

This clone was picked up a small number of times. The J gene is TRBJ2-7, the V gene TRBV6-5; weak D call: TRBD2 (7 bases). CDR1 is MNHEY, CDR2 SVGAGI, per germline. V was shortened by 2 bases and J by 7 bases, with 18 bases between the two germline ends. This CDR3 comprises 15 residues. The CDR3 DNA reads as TGTGCCAGCAGTTACGGGGCTAGCGGAGGGGGGGAGCAGTACTTC. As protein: CASSYGASGGGEQYF.